A selection of T cell receptor beta chains follows, all from one sample in a study of molecular identifiers for immune sequencing clone quantification. TCRdb recomputed calls from the PCR reads with MiXCR, one row per CDR3 protein. The table lists about half a million distinct CDR3 sequences, about a quarter of them singletons, with roughly 0.77% in the top ten. Sequenced input: naive CD8+ T cells from blood, with Jurkat cell RNA spiked in. The receptors derive from a human donor in good health. Some libraries in this study had Jurkat cell RNA spiked in. CDR3s include the opening cysteine and the closing phenylalanine or tryptophan. The D gene is left open where the match is weak. Expanded clones get a size class; other rows say once, few or many, or leave the size out.

size	D	V	J	CDR3	DNA
-	TRBD1	TRBV18	TRBJ2-7	CASSNRGDSYEQYF	TGTGCCAGCTCAAACAGGGGCGACTCCTACGAGCAGTACTTC
-	TRBD1	TRBV19	TRBJ1-5	CASSIQGAQGFQPQHF	TGTGCCAGTAGTATACAGGGGGCGCAGGGATTTCAGCCCCAGCATTTT
-	TRBD1	TRBV12-3/TRBV12-4	TRBJ2-3	CASRPGTGGAGDTQYF	TGTGCCAGCAGACCTGGGACAGGGGGCGCGGGAGATACGCAGTATTTT
-	TRBD2	TRBV28	TRBJ2-3	CASSTLREEADTQYF	TGTGCCAGCAGCACTTTGCGGGAGGAGGCAGATACGCAGTATTTT
-	-	TRBV5-6	TRBJ2-2	CASNWWSGELFF	TGTGCCAGCAATTGGTGGTCCGGGGAGCTGTTTTTT
many	-	TRBV6-4	TRBJ2-2	CASSDTNTGELFF	TGTGCCAGCAGTGACACGAACACCGGGGAGCTGTTTTTT
-	TRBD1	TRBV6-1	TRBJ2-7	CASSYRDRNYYEQYF	TGTGCCAGCAGTTACCGGGACAGAAACTACTACGAGCAGTACTTC
-	-	TRBV12-3/TRBV12-4	TRBJ1-5	CARSPGTFIQPQHF	TGTGCCCGCAGTCCCGGGACATTTATTCAGCCCCAGCATTTT
-	-	TRBV6-2/TRBV6-3	TRBJ2-7	CASGSNSYEQYF	TGTGCCAGCGGGAGTAACTCCTACGAGCAGTACTTC
-	-	TRBV6-8	TRBJ2-2	CASSYYLAGTGELFF	TGTGCCAGCAGTTACTATCTTGCGGGCACCGGGGAGCTGTTTTTT
few	TRBD1	TRBV7-6	TRBJ2-1	CASSPSPIGTGYNEQFF	TGTGCCAGCAGCCCCTCCCCGATCGGGACAGGGTACAATGAGCAGTTCTTC
-	TRBD1	TRBV5-1	TRBJ2-7	CASSTLPGQGFYEQYF	TGCGCCAGCAGCACACTACCGGGACAGGGGTTCTACGAGCAGTACTTC
few	-	TRBV13	TRBJ2-6	CASSLDRNSGANVLTF	TGTGCCAGCAGCTTGGACCGCAACTCTGGGGCCAACGTCCTGACTTTC
many	TRBD2	TRBV20-1	TRBJ2-7	CSARPGGAEQYF	TGCAGTGCTAGGCCGGGGGGGGCCGAGCAGTACTTC
-	TRBD1	TRBV11-2	TRBJ2-7	CASSLEGRTGASYEQYF	TGTGCCAGCAGCTTAGAGGGTCGGACAGGGGCCTCCTACGAGCAGTACTTC
-	TRBD2	TRBV7-9	TRBJ2-3	CASSRGTSGNTDTQYF	TGTGCCAGCAGCAGAGGGACTAGCGGGAACACAGATACGCAGTATTTT
few	-	TRBV4-2	TRBJ2-5	CASSQEVVVYRQETQYF	TGTGCCAGCAGCCAAGAGGTAGTAGTTTACAGGCAAGAGACCCAGTACTTC
few	-	TRBV2	TRBJ2-5	CASFYLPWAEEKETQYF	TGTGCCAGCTTTTATCTGCCCTGGGCTGAAGAGAAAGAGACCCAGTACTTC
-	TRBD1	TRBV19	TRBJ2-5	CAIYRGPFQETQYF	TGTGCCATTTACAGGGGGCCTTTCCAAGAGACCCAGTACTTC
-	TRBD1	TRBV5-5	TRBJ1-5	CASSAGTVSDQPQHF	TGTGCCAGCAGCGCAGGGACAGTTAGCGATCAGCCCCAGCATTTT
-	-	TRBV9	TRBJ2-3	CASNAQGQDRLYF	TGTGCCAGCAACGCCCAGGGGCAAGATAGGCTGTATTTT
few	TRBD1	TRBV7-9	TRBJ2-7	CASSQPGTGYYEQYF	TGTGCCAGCAGCCAACCCGGGACAGGGTACTACGAGCAGTACTTC
few	-	TRBV19	TRBJ1-5	CASSIDPQGSTQPQHF	TGTGCCAGTAGTATAGACCCACAGGGATCAACTCAGCCCCAGCATTTT
few	TRBD1	TRBV5-1	TRBJ2-1	CASSAPRQGVNEQFF	TGCGCCAGCAGCGCTCCCCGACAGGGGGTTAATGAGCAGTTCTTC
-	-	TRBV20-1	TRBJ2-3	CSARDPTGPFTDTQYF	TGCAGTGCTAGGGATCCGACAGGACCTTTCACAGATACGCAGTATTTT
-	TRBD2	TRBV27	TRBJ2-7	CASSFRSGERYF	TGTGCCAGCAGTTTTCGCAGCGGGGAGCGGTACTTC
many	-	TRBV20-1	TRBJ1-5	CSAYPSLTGSNQPQHF	TGCAGTGCTTACCCTTCCTTGACAGGTAGCAATCAGCCCCAGCATTTT
-	TRBD1	TRBV19	TRBJ1-1	CASSVRGLNVNTEAFF	TGTGCCAGTAGTGTCAGGGGGCTTAACGTGAACACTGAAGCTTTCTTT
few	-	TRBV13	TRBJ2-1	CASSLNGGTYNEQFF	TGTGCCAGCAGCTTAAACGGCGGAACCTACAATGAGCAGTTCTTC
many	-	TRBV29-1	TRBJ2-4	CSVWAEKNIQYF	TGCAGCGTTTGGGCGGAGAAAAACATTCAGTACTTC
-	-	TRBV30	TRBJ1-1	CAWSISKGAEAFF	TGTGCCTGGAGTATTTCCAAGGGGGCTGAAGCTTTCTTT
-	-	TRBV15	TRBJ1-5	CATSRDLGVNQPQHF	TGTGCCACCAGCAGAGATTTGGGCGTTAATCAGCCCCAGCATTTT